What follows are 23 T cell receptor beta chains derived from one specimen sequenced in a study of breast tumors, draining lymph nodes, adjacent tissues. Axillary draining lymph nodes of breast cancer patients supplied the node samples. TCRdb reprocessed the multiplex PCR reads with MiXCR, giving one entry per CDR3 protein. Among approximately 230,000 distinct CDR3 sequences listed, around 34% were seen once. Material for sequencing was axillary lymph node tissue. The receptors stem from a female donor with breast cancer. Some clones in this sample may be carry-over from other donors' samples.

Of note for this clonotype: Given the absence of the conserved phenylalanine or tryptophan at the CDR3 end, a read error is likely. This chain links TRBV5-1 with TRBJ1-2; D remains ambiguous. The V end was cut by 0 bases, the J end by 0 bases, with 9 bases between. Germline CDR1 and CDR2: SGHRS and YFSETQ. The CDR3 totals 15 residues. The CDR3 protein is CASSLGQNTNYGYTL. In DNA, the CDR3 is TGCGCCAGCAGCTTGGGTCAGAATACTAACTATGGCTACACCCTC.

This clonotype was detected many times. CDR3 amino acids: CASSTDPSGFYEQYF. The DNA of the CDR3 is TGTGCCAGCAGCACCGACCCCAGTGGCTTCTACGAGCAGTACTTC. The chain is built from TRBV7-9 and TRBJ2-7; no clear D. Germline CDR1 SEHNR, CDR2 FQNEAQ (reference sequence). This CDR3 contains 15 residues. V was clipped by 5 bases and J by 3 bases, with 17 bases between them.

This chain links TRBV29-1 with TRBJ2-3, with 12 bases fitting TRBD2. J gave up 7 bases and V 8 bases, and 16 bases lay outside the gene matches. Germline loops: CDR1 SQVTM, CDR2 ANQGSEA. The CDR3 runs 16 residues. The chain's CDR3 is CSSRTSGMIVQYTQYF. In DNA, the CDR3 is TGCAGCTCTCGGACTAGCGGGATGATTGTACAGTATACGCAGTATTTT.

As to this clonotype: Because the CDR3 is missing its conserved closing phenylalanine or tryptophan, this is likely a read error. This chain links TRBV2 with TRBJ2-7; TRBD1 agrees at 9 bases. After removal of 10 bases from V and 4 bases from J, the junction contained 2 bases not matched to a gene. Germline V CDR1 and CDR2: SNHLY, FYNNEI. The CDR3 consists of 11 residues. This CDR3 reads CANGQGYEQYL. In DNA, the CDR3 is TGTGCCAACGGACAGGGGTACGAGCAGTACCTT.

A note on this clonotype: This clone may be a read error of a much larger clone one base away. This chain connects TRBV6-1 to TRBJ2-7; D remains ambiguous. This CDR3 is built from 14 residues. Germline CDR1 reads MNHNS; CDR2 reads SASEGT. The germline V and J ends were trimmed by 5 bases and 7 bases, with 18 bases remaining between them. CDR3 residues: CASSPPPMIWEQYF. Here the CDR3 DNA reads TGTGCCAGCAGTCCCCCCCCCATGATCTGGGAGCAGTACTTC.

This clonotype was recorded many times. The rearrangement joins TRBV6-1 to TRBJ1-5, with unresolved D. This CDR3 has 13 amino acids. V was pared by 8 bases and J by 0 bases, with 8 bases between. Germline V gene data show CDR1 as MNHNS and CDR2 as SASEGT. The CDR3, as DNA: TGTGCCAGCCAGACAAATAGCAATCAGCCCCAGCATTTT. Its protein is CASQTNSNQPQHF.

This clonotype was seen repeatedly, ten times or more. The CDR3 region is CASSLVPNPGHGYTF. The DNA for the CDR3 is TGTGCCAGCAGCTTAGTGCCAAATCCGGGACATGGCTACACCTTC. This chain connects TRBV11-2 to TRBJ1-2, with D possibly TRBD1 on 5 matching bases. This CDR3 has 15 residues. Germline lookup yields CDR1 SGHAT and CDR2 FQNNGV. The V end lost 1 base, the J end lost 6 bases, and 15 bases lay between the germline ends.

The V call is TRBV7-3, the J call TRBJ2-3; 15 bases map to TRBD2. Per germline, CDR1 SGHTA and CDR2 FQGTGA. V dropped 5 bases and J dropped 6; count of bases not matched to a gene: 6. The CDR3 is made up of 16 amino acids. The CDR3 bases are TGTGCCAGCAGCCGCGGACTAGCGGGGGGGCCGGATACGCAGTATTTT. This codes for CASSRGLAGGPDTQYF.

The chain couples TRBV6-9 to TRBJ1-6; D is unresolved. The germline V gene has CDR1 MNHGY and CDR2 SVAAGI. Trimming took off 4 bases at V and 8 bases at J, with 9 bases between the two ends. This CDR3 is built from 13 residues. The CDR3 region is CASSSGSDSPLHF. CDR3 coding DNA: TGTGCCAGCAGTTCCGGGTCGGATTCACCCCTCCACTTT.

This clonotype was counted ten times or more. V and J are TRBV25-1 and TRBJ2-1; D might be TRBD1 or TRBD2, each matching 5 bases. The CDR3 runs 14 residues. Germline V gene sequence: CDR1 MGHDK, CDR2 SYGVNS. Trimming removed 8 bases from V and 5 bases from J, with 16 bases in between. The CDR3: CASSRGGSNNEQFF. The CDR3 nucleotides read TGTGCCAGCTCTAGGGGCGGGTCTAACAATGAGCAGTTCTTC.

This clonotype was recorded at least ten times. The genes are TRBV30 and TRBJ1-2, with D unclear. With 2 bases removed from V and 8 bases from J, the gap between germline ends came to 15 bases. There are 13 residues in the CDR3. Germline loops: CDR1 GTSNPN, CDR2 SVGIG (reference sequence). CDR3 bases: TGTGCCTGGAGTAAGGGCCCAATAAGGGGCTACACCTTC. It is translated as CAWSKGPIRGYTF.

The chain links TRBV7-6 to TRBJ2-5; TRBD2 agrees at 10 bases. The germline V gene has CDR1 SGHVS and CDR2 FNYEAQ. This CDR3 has 15 amino acids. With V trimmed by 1 base and J by 5 bases, 4 bases remained unmatched. In DNA form, the CDR3 reads TGTGCCAGCAGCTTAGGCGGGACTAGCGCGGAGACCCAGTACTTC. Protein product: CASSLGGTSAETQYF.

This clonotype was recorded at least ten times. This chain connects TRBV6-1 to TRBJ1-4, with TRBD1 matching over 8 bases. The CDR3 runs 15 residues. Germline-derived CDR1 and CDR2 are MNHNS and SASEGT. J gave up 8 bases and V 4 bases, and 9 bases lay outside the gene matches. The CDR3 loop is CASSVHQGAAEKLFF. The CDR3 nucleotides read TGTGCCAGCAGTGTCCACCAGGGGGCTGCGGAAAAACTGTTTTTT.

Notes on this clonotype: Possible read error: a much larger clone is one base away. The chain uses TRBV7-2 and TRBJ1-2; 11 nucleotides match TRBD1. The CDR3 has 13 amino acids. From germline, CDR1 is SGHTA and CDR2 FQGNSA. Germline trimming cut 6 bases from V and 7 bases from J; bases unmatched to any gene: 4. CDR3 residues: CASRLGTGGGYTF. CDR3 nucleotides: TGTGCCAGCAGGCTTGGGACAGGGGGTGGCTACACCTTC.

There are many counts of this clonotype. The chain links TRBV14 to TRBJ1-2; a weak D match, TRBD1 (6 bases). V was shortened by 1 base and J by 8 bases, with 11 bases between the two germline ends. The germline gives CDR1 SGHDN, CDR2 FVKESK. The CDR3 sequence is 13 residues long. For the CDR3, the DNA is TGTGCCAGCAGCCAAGTCATGGGGGGCGGCTACACCTTC. This encodes CASSQVMGGGYTF.

This clonotype was detected many times. This chain links TRBV5-4 with TRBJ1-2, with a tentative D call TRBD1 (5 bases). Germline-derived CDR1 and CDR2 are SGHNT and YYREEE (reference sequence). The V and J ends lost 0 bases and 5 bases respectively, with 8 bases between them. This CDR3 spans 13 amino acids. The CDR3: CASSLGGTYGYTF. The CDR3, as DNA: TGTGCCAGCAGCTTGGGGGGGACTTATGGCTACACCTTC.

This clonotype has only a few counts. The chain couples TRBV11-1 to TRBJ1-1, with 11 positions matching TRBD1. The CDR3 sequence is 15 residues long. V was clipped by 8 bases and J by 1 base; unmatched bases: 6. CDR1 is SGHAT, CDR2 FQDESV, per germline (reference sequence). CDR3 DNA: TGTGCCAGCCGGGACAGGGGGATCGCGAACACTGAAGCTTTCTTT. Translating it yields CASRDRGIANTEAFF.

This clonotype was counted at least ten times. V usage is TRBV20-1 and J usage is TRBJ2-7; a weak D match, TRBD1 (5 bases). Germline CDR1 reads DFQATT; CDR2 reads SNEGSKA (reference sequence). V was shortened by 1 base and J by 2 bases, with 18 bases between the two germline ends. The CDR3 spans 16 residues. The CDR3 here is CSARGTPRGGTYEQYF. The CDR3 nucleotides are TGCAGTGCTAGAGGGACCCCAAGGGGCGGTACCTACGAGCAGTACTTC.

The chain recombines TRBV5-4 with TRBJ1-2; D unclear. The CDR3 consists of 11 residues. Trimming took off 0 bases at V and 8 bases at J, with 5 bases between the two ends. CDR1 is SGHNT and CDR2 is YYREEE in the germline V gene (reference sequence). CDR3 sequence reads: CASSLGLGYTF. In nucleotides, the CDR3 is TGTGCCAGCAGCTTGGGTTTAGGCTACACCTTC.

This clonotype has a count of ten or more. This sequence joins TRBV19 and TRBJ2-1; D gene uncertain. CDR1 is LNHDA and CDR2 is SQIVND in the germline V gene (reference sequence). CDR3 size: 14 residues. V was trimmed by 7 bases and J by 6 bases, leaving 16 bases between them. The CDR3 DNA reads TGTGCCAGTACTAGGGCTAGAACTACCAATGAGCAGTTCTTC. As protein: CASTRARTTNEQFF. The full variable domain, its missing parts supplied by reference TRBV19 and TRBJ2-1, is DGGITQSPKYLFRKEGQNVTLSCEQNLNHDAMYWYRQDPGQGLRLIYYSQIVNDFQKGDIAEGYSVSREKKESFPLTVTSAQKNPTAFYLCASTRARTTNEQFFGPGTRLTVL.

This clonotype was recorded once. A much larger clone lies a single base off, so this may be a read error. The chain links TRBV20-1 to TRBJ2-1, with 8 nucleotides matching TRBD2. Germline values: CDR1 DFQATT, CDR2 SNEGSKA (reference sequence). This CDR3 is 14 amino acids long. CDR3 DNA sequence: TGCAGTGCTAGAGATGGACGGGAGGGGGTGAAACAGCTCTTC. It is translated as CSARDGREGVKQLF.

On this clonotype itself: A much larger clone lies a single base off, so this may be a read error. The chain links TRBV20-1 to TRBJ2-7; the match to TRBD2 covers 12 bases. The V segment lost 5 bases and the J segment 7 bases; nucleotides outside the gene matches: 9. Germline CDR1 DFQATT, CDR2 SNEGSKA (reference sequence). The CDR3 is 14 residues long. CDR3 nucleotides: TGCAGTGCTCCTCGAGCTAGCGGGAGGGCTGAGCAGTACTTC. Encoded protein: CSAPRASGRAEQYF.

This sequence joins TRBV14 and TRBJ2-1; D might be TRBD1 or TRBD2, each matching 5 bases. CDR3 length: 15 amino acids. V was trimmed by 6 bases and J by 8 bases, leaving 20 bases between them. Per the germline V gene, CDR1 is SGHDN and CDR2 is FVKESK. The CDR3 DNA sequence: TGTGCCAGCAGTCAGAGGGGCCCGAGGCTCGATGAGCAGTTCTTC. It is translated as CASSQRGPRLDEQFF. Full variable domain (remainder filled in from reference TRBV14 and TRBJ2-1): EAGVTQFPSHSVIEKGQTVTLRCDPISGHDNLYWYRRVMGKEIKFLLHFVKESKQDESGMPNNRFLAERTGGTYSTLKVQPAELEDSGVYFCASSQRGPRLDEQFFGPGTRLTVL.